These 30 T cell receptor beta chains share one sample of origin, sequenced in a study of cytomegalovirus exposure and HLA in healthy donors. PCR involved 60 Vbeta and 13 Jbeta primers. Repertoires were generated with immunoSEQ multiplex PCR, while TCRdb's copy carries only in-frame clones and drops some. Of under 75,000 clones listed, around 70% are singletons. Sequencing input: PBMCs. The source of these receptors is a human donor in good health.

V and J are TRBV30 and TRBJ1-1; D unclear. The CDR3 extends over 12 amino acids. The V and J ends lost 2 bases and 1 base respectively, with 5 bases between them. Germline CDR1 GTSNPN, CDR2 SVGIG (reference sequence). CDR3 bases: TGTGCCTGGAGTTATCGGAACACTGAAGCTTTCTTT. Amino acids: CAWSYRNTEAFF.

The chain couples TRBV25-1 to TRBJ1-5, with D perhaps TRBD1 (5 bases). Per germline, CDR1 MGHDK and CDR2 SYGVNS. Trimming took off 6 bases at V and 4 bases at J, with 13 bases between the two ends. The CDR3 loop spans 14 amino acids. The CDR3 coding sequence is TGTGCCAGCAGCGGGGGGACTTCGAATCAGCCCCAGCATTTT. This sequence encodes CASSGGTSNQPQHF.

The chain has TRBV6-5 and TRBJ1-2; D unclear. V lost 4 bases and J 0 bases, leaving 9 bases between the germline ends. The CDR3 totals 14 residues. In germline, CDR1 is MNHEY, CDR2 SVGAGI. For the CDR3, the DNA is TGTGCCAGCAGTTTGGCAACCACTAACTATGGCTACACCTTC. Translating gives CASSLATTNYGYTF.

The rearrangement links TRBV5-1 to TRBJ2-2, with 8 bases fitting TRBD2. CDR3 size: 16 residues. V shed 0 bases and J 5 bases; nucleotides not matched to a gene: 6. Germline-derived CDR1 and CDR2 are SGHRS and YFSETQ. CDR3 in DNA: TGCGCCAGCAGCTTGGTAACAGGCGGGAGGACCGGGGAGCTGTTTTTT. Protein product: CASSLVTGGRTGELFF.

The chain combines TRBV9 with TRBJ2-7, with D maybe TRBD1 (5 bases). V was trimmed by 3 bases and J by 6 bases, leaving 10 bases between them. The V gene's germline CDR1 is SGDLS and CDR2 YYNGEE. CDR3 length equals 12 residues. In DNA, the CDR3 is TGTGCCAGCAGCGAAGGGGTAGGCGAGCAGTACTTC. Translating it yields CASSEGVGEQYF. Together with reference TRBV9 and TRBJ2-7, the CDR3 gives the full variable domain: DSGVTQTPKHLITATGQRVTLRCSPRSGDLSVYWYQQSLDQGLQFLIQYYNGEERAKGNILERFSAQQFPDLHSELNLSSLELGDSALYFCASSEGVGEQYFGPGTRLTVT.

The rearrangement uses TRBV2 and TRBJ1-5, with TRBD1 matching 9 bases. The CDR3 loop spans 15 amino acids. V shed 4 bases, J shed 2 bases, and the junction held 3 bases outside the gene matches. Germline CDR1 and CDR2: SNHLY and FYNNEI. The CDR3 sequence is CASSGTGEGNQPQHF. In nucleotides, the CDR3 is TGTGCCAGCAGTGGGACAGGGGAAGGCAATCAGCCCCAGCATTTT.

This clone has a single count. The chain uses TRBV5-1 and TRBJ2-3; D ambiguous. This CDR3 spans 13 amino acids. CDR1 is SGHRS, CDR2 YFSETQ, per germline. V shed 5 bases and J shed 1 base, with 8 bases lying between them. The CDR3 sequence: CASRTAGTDTQYF. Written as DNA, the CDR3 is TGCGCCAGCAGGACCGCGGGCACAGATACGCAGTATTTT.

This clone was seen a single time. V usage is TRBV30 and J usage is TRBJ2-7; D uncertain. CDR3 length: 13 residues. Germline V gene sequence: CDR1 GTSNPN, CDR2 SVGIG (reference sequence). V lost 1 base, J lost 3 bases, and 10 bases lay in between. The CDR3 reads CAWSGAIYYEQYF. Here the CDR3 DNA reads TGTGCCTGGAGTGGCGCTATCTACTACGAGCAGTACTTC. Filled out from reference TRBV30 and TRBJ2-7, the complete variable domain reads SQTIHQWPATLVQPVGSPLSLECTVEGTSNPNLYWYRQAAGRGLQLLFYSVGIGQISSEVPQNLSASRPQDRQFILSSKKLLLSDSGFYLCAWSGAIYYEQYFGPGTRLTVT.

The chain has TRBV7-6 and TRBJ2-2; tentatively, D is TRBD2 (5 bases). V lost 7 bases and J lost 4, with 16 bases in between. CDR1 is SGHVS, CDR2 FNYEAQ, per germline. The CDR3 spans 15 residues. The CDR3, as DNA: TGTGCCAGCAACTCGCTCATCGAGGGCACCGGGGAGCTGTTTTTT. Protein: CASNSLIEGTGELFF.

This clone turned up a few times. The DNA for the CDR3 is TGTGCCAGCAGTTGGGATACAGGGGGAGGTGGCTACACCTTC. It is translated as CASSWDTGGGGYTF. V and J are TRBV6-6 and TRBJ1-2; 8 nucleotides agree with TRBD1. The ends lost 4 bases at V and 7 bases at J; junction bases unmatched: 8. CDR3 length: 14 amino acids. The germline CDR1 and CDR2 sequences are MNHNY and SVGAGI (reference sequence).

This clone was seen only a few times. The rearrangement links TRBV19 to TRBJ2-1; D not resolved. CDR3 length equals 14 residues. Germline-derived CDR1 and CDR2 are LNHDA and SQIVND (reference sequence). The V and J ends lost 5 bases and 7 bases respectively, with 15 bases between them. The CDR3 is CASSWSSSGNEQFF. CDR3 in DNA: TGTGCCAGTAGTTGGAGCAGCAGTGGGAATGAGCAGTTCTTC. The whole variable domain, filled in from reference TRBV19 and TRBJ2-1, reads DGGITQSPKYLFRKEGQNVTLSCEQNLNHDAMYWYRQDPGQGLRLIYYSQIVNDFQKGDIAEGYSVSREKKESFPLTVTSAQKNPTAFYLCASSWSSSGNEQFFGPGTRLTVL.

This rearrangement joins TRBV7-3 to TRBJ2-1, with D possibly matching TRBD1 (6 bases). The V end was cut by 5 bases, the J end by 5 bases, with 16 bases between. The CDR3 totals 15 residues. From germline, CDR1 is SGHTA and CDR2 FQGTGA. This chain's CDR3 is CASSTGTRFDNEQFF. The CDR3 region has the DNA TGTGCCAGCAGCACGGGGACAAGATTTGACAATGAGCAGTTCTTC.

The rearrangement uses TRBV12-5 and TRBJ2-5, with 7 bases fitting TRBD1. CDR1 and CDR2 from the germline V gene are LGHNT and FRNRAP. This CDR3 is built from 14 residues. Trimming took 5 bases from V and 4 from J; bases not matched to a gene: 7. Here the CDR3 reads CASGTGQVGETQYF. The DNA for the CDR3 is TGTGCTAGTGGTACCGGACAGGTGGGAGAGACCCAGTACTTC. Full variable domain (rest looked up from reference TRBV12-5 and TRBJ2-5): DARVTQTPRHKVTEMGQEVTMRCQPILGHNTVFWYRQTMMQGLELLAYFRNRAPLDDSGMPKDRFSAEMPDATLATLKIQPSEPRDSAVYFCASGTGQVGETQYFGPGTRLLVL.

V is TRBV6-4 and J is TRBJ2-3, with 10 bases aligning to TRBD1. The CDR3 spans 15 residues. V was clipped by 4 bases and J by 1 base; unmatched bases: 2. Germline V lookup: CDR1 MRHNA, CDR2 SNTAGT. The CDR3 region is CASSGGTGGTDTQYF. CDR3 nucleotide sequence: TGTGCCAGCAGTGGCGGGACAGGGGGCACAGATACGCAGTATTTT.

The chain is built from TRBV5-1 and TRBJ2-5, with TRBD1 matching over 7 bases. Germline values: CDR1 SGHRS, CDR2 YFSETQ. The V gene end was trimmed by 7 bases and the J gene end by 5 bases; junction bases not matched to a gene: 8. This CDR3 contains 13 residues. CDR3 DNA sequence: TGCGCCAGCCAGGCCGACAGGGTTGAGACCCAGTACTTC. Translated, it gives CASQADRVETQYF.

This rearrangement joins TRBV7-3 to TRBJ2-3, with TRBD2 matching 8 bases. Per germline, CDR1 SGHTA and CDR2 FQGTGA. V was pared by 5 bases and J by 5 bases, with 6 bases of the junction left unmatched. CDR3 length equals 14 residues. The CDR3 region is CASSTGLAEDTQYF. As DNA, the CDR3 is TGTGCCAGCAGCACCGGACTAGCCGAAGATACGCAGTATTTT.

This clone was observed a few times. The chain couples TRBV4-1 to TRBJ1-5, with TRBD1 identical over 9 bases. Unmatched junction bases numbered 5, after V lost 1 base and J lost 7 bases. CDR3 length: 15 amino acids. The germline gives CDR1 MGHRA, CDR2 YSYEKL. CDR3 sequence reads: CASSQGDRDIQPQHF. Here the CDR3 DNA reads TGCGCCAGCAGCCAAGGGGACAGGGACATCCAGCCCCAGCATTTT.

There are a few counts of this clone. CDR3 nucleotide sequence: TGTGCCAGCATAAGATCACAGAACTCCTATGGCTACACCTTC. This sequence encodes CASIRSQNSYGYTF. The chain employs TRBV2 and TRBJ1-2; D is ambiguous. The CDR3 spans 14 residues. Looked up from germline, CDR1 is SNHLY and CDR2 is FYNNEI. V was cut by 7 bases and J by 4 bases, with 16 bases left in between.

This rearrangement joins TRBV6-1 to TRBJ2-4; perhaps TRBD1 as D (6 bases). This CDR3 is 15 amino acids long. Germline V gene data show CDR1 as MNHNS and CDR2 as SASEGT. Trimming removed 1 base from V and 6 bases from J, with 13 bases in between. This CDR3 reads CASSEDRAKRNIQYF. In DNA form, the CDR3 reads TGTGCCAGCAGTGAAGACAGGGCGAAGCGAAACATTCAGTACTTC.

The V gene is TRBV16, the J gene TRBJ1-1, with a weak D call TRBD1 (5 bases). V was pared by 0 bases and J by 8 bases, with 10 bases between. Germline V gene lookup returns CDR1 KGHSY and CDR2 FQNENV. The CDR3 consists of 13 residues. The CDR3 DNA sequence: TGTGCCAGCAGCCAATCGGGGGGTTCCGAAGCTTTCTTT. It codes for CASSQSGGSEAFF. The full variable domain, its missing parts supplied by reference TRBV16 and TRBJ1-1, is GEEVAQTPKHLVRGEGQKAKLYCAPIKGHSYVFWYQQVLKNEFKFLISFQNENVFDETGMPKERFSAKCLPNSPCSLEIQATKLEDSAVYFCASSQSGGSEAFFGQGTRLTVV.

J is TRBJ2-5 and V is TRBV5-1; no firm D call. CDR1 and CDR2 from the germline V gene are SGHRS and YFSETQ. The CDR3 spans 12 residues. The germline V and J ends were trimmed by 7 bases and 1 base, with 8 bases remaining between them. The CDR3 DNA follows: TGCGCCAGCGCTAGAGCCCAAGAGACCCAGTACTTC. Amino acids: CASARAQETQYF.

The chain recombines TRBV15 with TRBJ1-1; no reliable D call. Trimming pared 1 base from V and 1 base from J, leaving 13 bases between. The CDR3 sequence is 16 residues long. The germline V gene has CDR1 LNHNV and CDR2 YYDKDF (reference sequence). The CDR3 coding sequence is TGTGCCACCAGCAGAGGACCCGAGGCGGGGAACACTGAAGCTTTCTTT. Protein product: CATSRGPEAGNTEAFF.

The chain recombines TRBV7-9 with TRBJ1-2, with 7 bases identical to TRBD1. CDR1 SEHNR and CDR2 FQNEAQ come from the germline V gene (reference sequence). Unmatched junction bases numbered 10, after V lost 5 bases and J lost 7 bases. The CDR3 is made up of 14 amino acids. CDR3 nucleotides: TGTGCCAGCAGCGGAGGACAGGTCCGAGGTGGCTACACCTTC. Protein sequence: CASSGGQVRGGYTF.

The gene calls are TRBV30 and TRBJ2-3, with 7 bases that match TRBD2. Germline V gene data show CDR1 as GTSNPN and CDR2 as SVGIG (reference sequence). Trimming at V came to 8 bases and at J to 1 base, leaving 9 bases not matched to a gene. This CDR3 is built from 14 residues. In DNA form, the CDR3 reads TGTGCCGGAACGAGCCGGGGGGGCACAGATACGCAGTATTTT. As protein: CAGTSRGGTDTQYF.

The chain joins TRBV6-5 to TRBJ1-1; D is unresolved. V gave up 5 bases and J gave up 4 bases, with 11 bases separating them. The CDR3 is 13 amino acids. Germline assignment: CDR1 MNHEY and CDR2 SVGAGI. The CDR3 is CASSPPDFTEAFF. The CDR3, as DNA: TGTGCCAGCAGTCCACCCGACTTCACTGAAGCTTTCTTT.

The chain has TRBV7-9 and TRBJ2-1; perhaps TRBD2 as D (5 bases). This CDR3 spans 14 amino acids. V gave up 7 bases and J gave up 6 bases, with 16 bases separating them. The germline gives CDR1 SEHNR, CDR2 FQNEAQ (reference sequence). CDR3 coding DNA: TGTGCCAGCACCACCTCCGGACTTTCCAATGAGCAGTTCTTC. Its translation: CASTTSGLSNEQFF.

The chain combines TRBV6-6 with TRBJ1-5; 10 bases are shared with TRBD1. Trimming took 6 bases from V and 4 from J; bases not matched to a gene: 6. The CDR3 consists of 15 residues. Germline values: CDR1 MNHNY, CDR2 SVGAGI (reference sequence). In nucleotides, the CDR3 is TGTGCCAGCAGGACGGGACAGGGGAAGAATCAGCCCCAGCATTTT. It codes for CASRTGQGKNQPQHF.

This chain uses TRBV5-1 with TRBJ2-1, with a possible D match to TRBD2 (7 bases). V dropped 3 bases and J dropped 4 bases, with 17 bases sitting between them. The CDR3 spans 16 residues. Looked up from germline, CDR1 is SGHRS and CDR2 is YFSETQ. CDR3 nucleotide sequence: TGCGCCAGCAGCTGGGGGGGGGCGGATCCATACAATGAGCAGTTCTTC. This translates into CASSWGGADPYNEQFF.

This rearrangement joins TRBV23-1 to TRBJ2-3; TRBD2 matches 8 bases. TRBV23-1 is reported as an ORF; its role is uncertain. The CDR3 contains 18 residues. The ends lost 5 bases at V and 0 bases at J; junction bases unmatched: 13. The CDR3 sequence: CASSCSQRERPSTDTQYF. CDR3 in DNA: TGCGCCAGCAGTTGCTCCCAGCGGGAGCGTCCTAGCACAGATACGCAGTATTTT.

This clone was detected a few times. J is TRBJ2-1 and V is TRBV5-4; TRBD2 might be the D (5 bases). This CDR3 has 14 amino acids. V shed 2 bases and J shed 6 bases, with 12 bases lying between them. CDR1 and CDR2 from the germline V gene are SGHNT and YYREEE (reference sequence). The CDR3 protein is CASSLELVSNEQFF. CDR3 DNA sequence: TGTGCCAGCAGCTTAGAACTAGTCAGCAATGAGCAGTTCTTC. The whole variable domain, remainder taken from reference TRBV5-4 and TRBJ2-1, is ETGVTQSPTHLIKTRGQQVTLRCSSQSGHNTVSWYQQALGQGPQFIFQYYREEENGRGNFPPRFSGLQFPNYSSELNVNALELDDSALYLCASSLELVSNEQFFGPGTRLTVL.